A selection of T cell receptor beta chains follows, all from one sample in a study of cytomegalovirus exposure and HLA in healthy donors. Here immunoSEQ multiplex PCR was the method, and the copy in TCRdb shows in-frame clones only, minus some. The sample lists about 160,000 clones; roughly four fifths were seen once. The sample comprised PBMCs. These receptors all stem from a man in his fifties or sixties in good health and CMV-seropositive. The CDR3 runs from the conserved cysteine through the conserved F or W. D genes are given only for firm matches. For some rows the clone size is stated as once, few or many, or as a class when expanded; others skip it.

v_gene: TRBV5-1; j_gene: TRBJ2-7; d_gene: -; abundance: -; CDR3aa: CASSYGQPPYEQYF; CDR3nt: TGCGCCAGCAGCTACGGACAGCCTCCCTACGAGCAGTACTTC
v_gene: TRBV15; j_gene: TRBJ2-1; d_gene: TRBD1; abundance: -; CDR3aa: CATGGGDVVSSYNEQFF; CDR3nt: TGTGCCACAGGGGGCGGTGATGTGGTTAGCTCCTACAATGAGCAGTTCTTC
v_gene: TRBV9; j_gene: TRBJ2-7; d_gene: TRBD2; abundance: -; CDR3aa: CASSVDSGRFPYEQYF; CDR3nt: TGTGCCAGCAGCGTAGATAGCGGGAGGTTCCCCTACGAGCAGTACTTC
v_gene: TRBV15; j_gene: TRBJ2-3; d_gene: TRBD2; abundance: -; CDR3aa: CATSTQSGVTDTQYF; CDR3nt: TGTGCCACCAGCACCCAAAGCGGGGTTACAGATACGCAGTATTTT
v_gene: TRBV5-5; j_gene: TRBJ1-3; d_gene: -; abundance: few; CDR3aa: CASSLVNSGNTIYF; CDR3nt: TGTGCCAGCAGCTTGGTAAACTCTGGAAACACCATATATTTT
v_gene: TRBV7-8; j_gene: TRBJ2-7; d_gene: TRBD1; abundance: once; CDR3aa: CASSLRSGGPYEQYF; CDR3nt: TGTGCCAGCAGCTTACGGTCAGGGGGACCCTACGAGCAGTACTTC
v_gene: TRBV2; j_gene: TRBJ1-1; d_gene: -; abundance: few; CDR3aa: CASSDTVNTEAFF; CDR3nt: TGTGCCAGTTCGGACACGGTGAACACTGAAGCTTTCTTT
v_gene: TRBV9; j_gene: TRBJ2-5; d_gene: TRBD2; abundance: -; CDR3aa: CASSGGGVGETQYF; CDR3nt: TGTGCCAGCAGCGGGGGAGGGGTCGGGGAGACCCAGTACTTC
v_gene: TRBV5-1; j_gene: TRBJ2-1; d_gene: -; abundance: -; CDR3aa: CASSLSEANEQFF; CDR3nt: TGCGCCAGCAGCTTGTCGGAGGCTAATGAGCAGTTCTTC
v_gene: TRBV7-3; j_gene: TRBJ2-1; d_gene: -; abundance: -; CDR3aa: CASSQTSSYNEQFF; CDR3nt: TGTGCCAGCAGCCAAACAAGCTCCTACAATGAGCAGTTCTTC
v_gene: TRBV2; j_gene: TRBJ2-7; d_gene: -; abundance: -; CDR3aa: CASSVAGSEQYF; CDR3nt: TGTGCCAGCAGTGTTGCGGGGTCCGAGCAGTACTTC
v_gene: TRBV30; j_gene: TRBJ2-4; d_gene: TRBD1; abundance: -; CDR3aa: CAWSGQGNIQYF; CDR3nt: TGTGCCTGGAGTGGACAGGGAAACATTCAGTACTTC
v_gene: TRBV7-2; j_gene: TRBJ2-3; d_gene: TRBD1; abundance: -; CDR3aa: CASSPGTGSIAQYF; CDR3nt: TGTGCCAGCAGCCCCGGGACAGGGAGTATTGCGCAGTATTTT
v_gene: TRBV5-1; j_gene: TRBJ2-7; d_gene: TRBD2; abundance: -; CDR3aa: CASSSPGLGSYEQYF; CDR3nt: TGCGCCAGCAGCTCCCCGGGACTAGGTTCCTACGAGCAGTACTTC
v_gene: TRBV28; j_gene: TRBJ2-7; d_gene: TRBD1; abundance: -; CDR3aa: CASSMGQQPEQYF; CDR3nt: TGTGCCAGCAGTATGGGACAGCAGCCGGAGCAGTACTTC
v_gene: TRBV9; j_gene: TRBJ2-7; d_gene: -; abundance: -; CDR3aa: CASSATGNEQYF; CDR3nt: TGTGCCAGCAGCGCTACAGGGAACGAGCAGTACTTC
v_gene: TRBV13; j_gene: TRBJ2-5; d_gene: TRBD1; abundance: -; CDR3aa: CASSSSGGKETQYF; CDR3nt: TGTGCCAGCAGCTCCTCAGGGGGCAAGGAGACCCAGTACTTC
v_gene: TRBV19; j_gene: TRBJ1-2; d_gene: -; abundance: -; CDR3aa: CASTSRPGNYGYTF; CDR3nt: TGTGCCAGTACCTCCCGGCCAGGAAACTATGGCTACACCTTC
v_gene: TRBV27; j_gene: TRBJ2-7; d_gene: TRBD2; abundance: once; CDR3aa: CASSLVSVAGGPYEQYF; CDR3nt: TGTGCCAGCAGTTTGGTTTCAGTTGCGGGGGGGCCTTACGAGCAGTACTTC
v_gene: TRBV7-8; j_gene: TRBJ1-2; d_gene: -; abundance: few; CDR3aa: CASSSYQTNYGYTF; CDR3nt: TGTGCCAGCAGCTCGTATCAGACTAACTATGGCTACACCTTC
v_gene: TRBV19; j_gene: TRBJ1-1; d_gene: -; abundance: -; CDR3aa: CASSPQVRGTEAFF; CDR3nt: TGTGCCAGTAGTCCACAGGTTCGCGGCACTGAAGCTTTCTTT
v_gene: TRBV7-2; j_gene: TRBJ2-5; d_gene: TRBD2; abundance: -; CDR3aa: CASSSILAGGLETQYF; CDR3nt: TGTGCCAGCAGCTCCATCCTAGCGGGGGGGTTGGAGACCCAGTACTTC
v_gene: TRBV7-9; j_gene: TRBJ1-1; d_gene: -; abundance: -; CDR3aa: CASSLVGGKNTEAFF; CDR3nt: TGTGCCAGCAGCTTAGTCGGCGGAAAAAACACTGAAGCTTTCTTT
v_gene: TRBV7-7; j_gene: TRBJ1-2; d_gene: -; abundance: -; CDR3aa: CASSPKRGRAYRDYGYTF; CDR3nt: TGTGCCAGCAGCCCGAAGCGGGGCAGGGCCTATCGAGATTATGGCTACACCTTC
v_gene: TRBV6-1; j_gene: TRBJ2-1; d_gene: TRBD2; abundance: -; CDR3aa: CASSVAGRVGNEQFF; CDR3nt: TGTGCCAGCAGTGTTGCCGGGAGGGTAGGCAATGAGCAGTTCTTC
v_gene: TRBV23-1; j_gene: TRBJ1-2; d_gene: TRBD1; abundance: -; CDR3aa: CASSQPPGQLSGGIGYTF; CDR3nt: TGCGCCAGCAGTCAACCACCGGGGCAGCTGTCAGGGGGAATTGGCTACACCTTC
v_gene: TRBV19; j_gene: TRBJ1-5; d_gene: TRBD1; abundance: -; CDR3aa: CASSRTGDRNQPQHF; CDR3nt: TGTGCCAGTAGTAGAACAGGGGATCGCAATCAGCCCCAGCATTTT
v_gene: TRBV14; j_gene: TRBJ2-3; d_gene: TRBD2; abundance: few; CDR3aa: CASSATSGVVADTQYF; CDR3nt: TGTGCCAGCAGCGCAACTAGCGGGGTAGTGGCAGATACGCAGTATTTT
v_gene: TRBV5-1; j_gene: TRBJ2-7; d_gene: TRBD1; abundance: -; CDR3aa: CATPLGAGTVYEQYF; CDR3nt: TGCGCCACTCCGCTAGGGGCCGGGACAGTCTACGAGCAGTACTTC
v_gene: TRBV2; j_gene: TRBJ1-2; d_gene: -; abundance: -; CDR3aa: CASSDQLPEGYGYTF; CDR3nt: TGTGCCAGCAGTGACCAGCTCCCAGAGGGCTATGGCTACACCTTC
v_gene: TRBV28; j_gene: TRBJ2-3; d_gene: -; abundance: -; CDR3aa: CASSFVISTDTQYF; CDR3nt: TGTGCCAGCAGTTTCGTTATTAGCACAGATACGCAGTATTTT
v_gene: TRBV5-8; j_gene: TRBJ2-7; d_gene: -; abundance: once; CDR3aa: CASSFGLNYEQYF; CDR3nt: TGTGCCAGCAGCTTTGGACTAAACTACGAGCAGTACTTC
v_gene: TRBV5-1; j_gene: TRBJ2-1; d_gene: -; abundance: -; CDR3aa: CASSLEPPPYNEQFF; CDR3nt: TGCGCCAGCAGCTTGGAGCCGCCGCCTTACAATGAGCAGTTCTTC
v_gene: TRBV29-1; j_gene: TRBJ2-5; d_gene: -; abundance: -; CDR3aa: CSVNQPGETQYF; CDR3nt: TGCAGCGTTAACCAGCCAGGAGAGACCCAGTACTTC
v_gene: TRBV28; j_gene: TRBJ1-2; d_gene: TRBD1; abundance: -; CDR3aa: CASSLYGTGLYGYTF; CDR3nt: TGTGCCAGCAGTTTATATGGGACAGGCCTCTATGGCTACACCTTC
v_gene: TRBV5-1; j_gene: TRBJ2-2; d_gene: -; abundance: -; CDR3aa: CASSLVGYVTGELFF; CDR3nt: TGCGCCAGCAGCTTGGTCGGGTACGTCACCGGGGAGCTGTTTTTT
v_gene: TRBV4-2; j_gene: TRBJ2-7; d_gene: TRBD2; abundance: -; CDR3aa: CASSQDTSGSDEQYF; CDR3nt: TGTGCCAGCAGCCAAGATACTAGCGGGAGCGACGAGCAGTACTTC
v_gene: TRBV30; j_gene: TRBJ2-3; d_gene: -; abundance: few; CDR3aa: CAFGLFHRDTQYF; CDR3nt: TGTGCCTTCGGCCTCTTCCACAGGGATACGCAGTATTTT
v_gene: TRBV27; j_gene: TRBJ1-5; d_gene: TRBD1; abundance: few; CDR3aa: CASSFKPGQGDQPQHF; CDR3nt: TGTGCCAGCAGTTTCAAACCGGGACAGGGAGACCAGCCCCAGCATTTT
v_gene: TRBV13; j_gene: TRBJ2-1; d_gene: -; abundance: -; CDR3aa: CASSARAGGNEQFF; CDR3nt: TGTGCCAGCAGCGCCAGAGCGGGTGGCAATGAGCAGTTCTTC
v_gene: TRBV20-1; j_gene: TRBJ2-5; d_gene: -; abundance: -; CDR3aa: CSASGYGTQYF; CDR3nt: TGCAGTGCTTCAGGATATGGGACCCAGTACTTC
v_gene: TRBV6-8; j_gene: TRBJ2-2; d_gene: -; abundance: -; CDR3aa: CASSYSNPDEAHANTGELFF; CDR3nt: TGTGCCAGCAGTTACTCGAATCCCGACGAGGCTCACGCGAACACCGGGGAGCTGTTTTTT
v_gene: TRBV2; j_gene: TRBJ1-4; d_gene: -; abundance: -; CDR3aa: CASQETLREKLFF; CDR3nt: TGTGCCAGCCAAGAGACATTGCGTGAAAAACTGTTTTTT
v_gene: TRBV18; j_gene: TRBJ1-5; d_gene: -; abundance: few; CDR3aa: CASSPLGGENQPQHF; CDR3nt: TGTGCCAGCTCACCATTAGGGGGAGAAAATCAGCCCCAGCATTTT
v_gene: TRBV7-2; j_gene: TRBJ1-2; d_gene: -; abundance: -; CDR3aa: CASSKRTVTNYGYTF; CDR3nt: TGTGCCAGCAGCAAACGGACAGTGACTAACTATGGCTACACCTTC
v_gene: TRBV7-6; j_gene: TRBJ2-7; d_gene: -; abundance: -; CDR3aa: CASSPRGTGYEQYF; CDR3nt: TGTGCCAGCAGCCCCCGGGGGACGGGGTACGAGCAGTACTTC
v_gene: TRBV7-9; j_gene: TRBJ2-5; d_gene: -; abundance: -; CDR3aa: CASSLEGQGQETQYF; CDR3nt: TGTGCCAGCAGCTTAGAAGGTCAGGGACAAGAGACCCAGTACTTC
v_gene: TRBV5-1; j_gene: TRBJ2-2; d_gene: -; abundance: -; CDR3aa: CASRAVISGELFF; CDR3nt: TGCGCCAGCAGAGCTGTTATCTCCGGGGAGCTGTTTTTT
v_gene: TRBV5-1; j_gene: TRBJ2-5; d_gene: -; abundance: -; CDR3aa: CASSRYERGETQYF; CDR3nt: TGCGCCAGCAGCAGGTACGAACGGGGAGAGACCCAGTACTTC
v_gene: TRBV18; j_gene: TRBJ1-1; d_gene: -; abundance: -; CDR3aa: CASSPPAGLNTEAFF; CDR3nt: TGTGCCAGCTCACCACCGGCAGGGCTGAACACTGAAGCTTTCTTT
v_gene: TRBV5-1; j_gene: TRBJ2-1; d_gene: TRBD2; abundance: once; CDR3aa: CASSYMRVSGRESIHNISYNEQFF; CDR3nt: TGCGCCAGCAGTTATATGCGGGTTAGCGGGAGGGAAAGTATACATAACATTTCCTACAATGAGCAGTTCTTC
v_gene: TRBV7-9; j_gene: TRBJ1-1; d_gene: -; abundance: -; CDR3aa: CASSLEFGQMNTEAFF; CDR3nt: TGTGCCAGCAGCTTAGAGTTTGGACAAATGAACACTGAAGCTTTCTTT
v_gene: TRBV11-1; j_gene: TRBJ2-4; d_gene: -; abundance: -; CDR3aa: CASSLGEGRAKNIQYF; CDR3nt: TGTGCCAGCAGCCTCGGAGAGGGCAGAGCCAAAAACATTCAGTACTTC
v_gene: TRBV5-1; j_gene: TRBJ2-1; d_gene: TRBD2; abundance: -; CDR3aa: CASSSGTSGRNEQFF; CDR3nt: TGCGCCAGCAGCTCGGGGACTAGCGGGAGAAATGAGCAGTTCTTC
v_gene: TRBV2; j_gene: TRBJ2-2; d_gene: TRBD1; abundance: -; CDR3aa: CATQPGQGNTGELFF; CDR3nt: TGTGCCACCCAACCCGGACAGGGGAACACCGGGGAGCTGTTTTTT
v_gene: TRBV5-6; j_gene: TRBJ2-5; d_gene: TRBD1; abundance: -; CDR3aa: CASSSPTGGETQYF; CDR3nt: TGTGCCAGCAGCTCCCCGACAGGGGGAGAGACCCAGTACTTC